Shown below are 30 T cell receptor beta chains from a single sample sequenced in a study of blood T cell repertoires in COVID-19. TCRdb keeps only in-frame clones here, not all; method: immunoSEQ multiplex PCR. The sample contains over 65,000 clones, 75% to 95% of which appear only once. The specimen was peripheral blood. Receptor source: a human donor in a cohort sampled during active COVID-19.

V gene TRBV10-3 combines with J gene TRBJ2-5, with 9 bases that match TRBD1. The V gene end was trimmed by 7 bases and the J gene end by 4 bases; junction bases not matched to a gene: 13. CDR1 and CDR2 (germline): ENHRY, SYGVKD. The CDR3 runs 16 residues. The DNA for the CDR3 is TGTGCCATCACCCGGACGGGACAGGGTATCCGAGAGACCCAGTACTTC. Encoded protein: CAITRTGQGIRETQYF.

This chain joins TRBV2 and TRBJ2-3, with TRBD2 as a possible D gene (6 bases). Trimming removed 1 base from V and 2 bases from J, with 10 bases in between. CDR1 and CDR2 (germline): SNHLY, FYNNEI. The CDR3 spans 15 residues. The CDR3 sequence: CASSEGDSHTDTQYF. CDR3 DNA sequence: TGTGCCAGCAGTGAAGGGGACTCCCACACAGATACGCAGTATTTT.

This clone was seen once. The J gene is TRBJ2-2, the V gene TRBV30, with D uncertain. Trimming stripped 2 bases from V and 4 bases from J, with 5 bases between. Germline V gene sequence: CDR1 GTSNPN, CDR2 SVGIG (reference sequence). The CDR3 spans 12 residues. The CDR3 sequence: CAWSWLTGELFF. In DNA form, the CDR3 reads TGTGCCTGGAGTTGGCTCACCGGGGAGCTGTTTTTT. The full variable domain, its missing parts supplied by reference TRBV30 and TRBJ2-2, is SQTIHQWPATLVQPVGSPLSLECTVEGTSNPNLYWYRQAAGRGLQLLFYSVGIGQISSEVPQNLSASRPQDRQFILSSKKLLLSDSGFYLCAWSWLTGELFFGEGSRLTVL.

The V and J genes are TRBV4-3 and TRBJ1-2, with a possible D match to TRBD1 (5 bases). This CDR3 has 17 residues. The V and J ends lost 4 bases and 3 bases respectively, with 21 bases between them. From germline, CDR1 is LGHNA and CDR2 YSLEER. This chain's CDR3 is CASSPPTSTGSDYGYTF. The CDR3 bases are TGCGCCAGCAGCCCTCCCACCTCTACAGGTTCTGACTATGGCTACACCTTC.

CDR3 protein: CASMGGAGGTGVFTDTQYF. For the CDR3, the DNA is TGCGCCAGCATGGGGGGGGCGGGGGGGACCGGGGTCTTCACAGATACGCAGTATTTT. The chain is built from TRBV10-2 and TRBJ2-3, with 9 bases matching TRBD2. With 7 bases clipped from V and 2 bases from J, the junction kept 19 bases outside the gene matches. The germline V gene encodes CDR1 WSHSY and CDR2 SAAADI. The CDR3 is made up of 19 amino acids.

This chain connects TRBV6-5 to TRBJ1-5; possibly TRBD1 for D (5 bases). Germline V gene sequence: CDR1 MNHEY, CDR2 SVGAGI. Trimming took 3 bases from V and 3 from J, leaving 9 bases between them. CDR3 length: 14 amino acids. In DNA, the CDR3 is TGTGCCAGCAGTTATGACAGATACAATCAGCCCCAGCATTTT. Translated: CASSYDRYNQPQHF.

This chain uses TRBV6-2 or TRBV6-3 with TRBJ1-1; D is uncertain. The CDR3 covers 16 residues. CDR1 MNHEY and CDR2 SVGEGT come from the germline V gene. The V end lost 6 bases, the J end lost 0 bases, and 17 bases lay between the germline ends. CDR3 in DNA: TGTGCCAGCAGCTATCAGCGGGAACGCATGAACACTGAAGCTTTCTTT. Amino acids: CASSYQRERMNTEAFF.

The chain links TRBV27 to TRBJ1-5, with TRBD1 identical over 12 bases. V gave up 5 bases and J gave up 0 bases; unmatched junction bases: 17. CDR3 length: 21 amino acids. The germline gives CDR1 MNHEY, CDR2 SMNVEV (reference sequence). DNA for the CDR3: TGTGCCAGCAGTCCGGAGGGGGACAGGGGGCTTGCCTCGTATAGCAATCAGCCCCAGCATTTT. Its translation: CASSPEGDRGLASYSNQPQHF.

The chain has TRBV6-6 and TRBJ1-3; 8 bases agree with TRBD1. V shed 4 bases and J 0 bases; nucleotides not matched to a gene: 2. The length of the CDR3 is 15 residues. Germline V gene data show CDR1 as MNHNY and CDR2 as SVGAGI (reference sequence). The CDR3 DNA reads as TGTGCCAGCAGTTTCGACAGGGGCTCTGGAAACACCATATATTTT. Amino acids: CASSFDRGSGNTIYF.

This sequence joins TRBV7-8 and TRBJ1-6; D ambiguous. The CDR3 is 15 residues long. Germline CDR1 is SGHVS and CDR2 is FQNEAQ. The V and J ends lost 1 base and 8 bases respectively, with 12 bases between them. The CDR3 is CASSLVDGRDSPLHF. CDR3 in DNA: TGTGCCAGCAGCTTAGTGGATGGTCGGGATTCACCCCTCCACTTT.

V is TRBV19 and J is TRBJ2-5; 9 bases map to TRBD2. Trimming cost V 0 bases and J 5 bases; bases outside gene matches: 7. This CDR3 has 16 amino acids. Per the germline V gene, CDR1 is LNHDA and CDR2 is SQIVND (reference sequence). Here the CDR3 DNA reads TGTGCCAGTAGTATAGAAAGGCGGGGGGGCCGGGAGACCCAGTACTTC. Protein product: CASSIERRGGRETQYF.

The V and J genes are TRBV25-1 and TRBJ1-2, with 7 bases fitting TRBD1. Germline assignment: CDR1 MGHDK and CDR2 SYGVNS. After removal of 5 bases from V and 4 bases from J, the junction contained 10 bases not matched to a gene. There are 15 residues in the CDR3. CDR3 nucleotide sequence: TGTGCCAGCAGTCCCCTCGCCGGGACAGCCTATGGCTACACCTTC. This translates into CASSPLAGTAYGYTF.

This clone was found once. The chain couples TRBV19 to TRBJ2-2, with 7 bases fitting TRBD1. The CDR3 is 13 residues long. V shed 6 bases, J shed 4 bases, and the junction held 2 bases outside the gene matches. Germline V gene lookup returns CDR1 LNHDA and CDR2 SQIVND (reference sequence). Written as DNA, the CDR3 is TGTGCCAGTAGAACAGGGGCCACCGGGGAGCTGTTTTTT. Translated: CASRTGATGELFF.

This clone was seen a single time. V is TRBV5-1 and J is TRBJ2-3; the match to TRBD2 covers 7 bases. The CDR3 is 15 residues long. Germline values: CDR1 SGHRS, CDR2 YFSETQ. J gave up 1 base and V 0 bases, and 2 bases lay outside the gene matches. CDR3 sequence (DNA): TGCGCCAGCAGCTTGGTCCTAGCGGGCACAGATACGCAGTATTTT. This gives the protein CASSLVLAGTDTQYF.

Note on this clone: An end of the junction does not agree with germline; a read error may underlie this. The J gene is TRBJ2-7, the V gene TRBV19; D is perhaps TRBD2 (5 bases). Germline values: CDR1 LNHDA, CDR2 SQIVND (reference sequence). This CDR3 spans 12 amino acids. The CDR3 DNA reads TGTGCCAGTAGTCGGGGAACCTACAAGCAGTACTTC. Protein product: CASSRGTYKQYF.

The chain carries TRBV19 and TRBJ1-2, with D possibly being TRBD1 (6 bases). The germline V and J ends were trimmed by 6 bases and 4 bases, with 9 bases remaining between them. CDR1 is LNHDA, CDR2 SQIVND, per germline (reference sequence). The CDR3 runs 12 residues. Here the CDR3 reads CASRTGGYGYTF. The CDR3 region has the DNA TGTGCCAGTAGGACAGGCGGCTATGGCTACACCTTC.

V gene TRBV6-5 combines with J gene TRBJ1-1; 8 bases are a match to TRBD1. J lost 1 base, V lost 8 bases, and 3 bases had no gene match. Germline lookup yields CDR1 MNHEY and CDR2 SVGAGI. The CDR3 spans 13 residues. As DNA, the CDR3 is TGTGCCAGCTGGACAGGGTGGAACACTGAAGCTTTCTTT. It yields the protein CASWTGWNTEAFF.

The chain recombines TRBV19 with TRBJ2-1, with 9 bases aligning to TRBD2. Germline V gene lookup returns CDR1 LNHDA and CDR2 SQIVND (reference sequence). The length of the CDR3 is 18 residues. V lost 4 bases to trimming and J lost 0 bases; unmatched junction nucleotides: 10. DNA of the CDR3: TGTGCCAGTAGTAACAAACCTAGCGGGGTGATCTCCTACAATGAGCAGTTCTTC. Translating it yields CASSNKPSGVISYNEQFF.

The chain has TRBV7-9 and TRBJ2-7, with 7 bases that match TRBD1. Germline CDR1 SEHNR, CDR2 FQNEAQ (reference sequence). The CDR3 is 14 amino acids. The trim removed 5 bases at V and 3 bases at J, leaving 7 bases unmatched. Here the CDR3 DNA reads TGTGCCAGCAGCACAGACAGGGTCGTCTACGAGCAGTACTTC. Its translation is CASSTDRVVYEQYF.

The gene calls are TRBV23-1 and TRBJ1-1; D ambiguous. TRBV23-1 is an ORF, and what it does is uncertain. This CDR3 has 14 amino acids. V was cut by 3 bases and J by 0 bases, with 8 bases left in between. This chain's CDR3 is CASSHPEMNTEAFF. The CDR3 bases are TGCGCCAGCAGTCACCCGGAGATGAACACTGAAGCTTTCTTT.

The CDR3 sequence is CASSQYAGPGYGYTF. The CDR3, as DNA: TGTGCCAGCAGCCAATATGCGGGGCCGGGCTATGGCTACACCTTC. The chain uses TRBV16 and TRBJ1-2, with a weak D call TRBD1 (5 bases). Trimming removed 1 base from V and 4 bases from J, with 13 bases in between. The CDR3 runs 15 residues. Germline assignment: CDR1 KGHSY and CDR2 FQNENV.

The rearrangement joins TRBV5-1 to TRBJ2-5, with 14 bases lining up with TRBD2. The V gene end was trimmed by 4 bases and the J gene end by 1 base; junction bases not matched to a gene: 6. Germline CDR1 SGHRS, CDR2 YFSETQ. The CDR3 runs 17 residues. CDR3 in amino acids: CASSGGLAGALQETQYF. In nucleotides, the CDR3 is TGCGCCAGCAGCGGGGGACTAGCGGGGGCCCTCCAAGAGACCCAGTACTTC. Looking up the rest from reference TRBV5-1 and TRBJ2-5 gives the full variable domain: KAGVTQTPRYLIKTRGQQVTLSCSPISGHRSVSWYQQTPGQGLQFLFEYFSETQRNKGNFPGRFSGRQFSNSRSEMNVSTLELGDSALYLCASSGGLAGALQETQYFGPGTRLLVL.

The rearrangement joins TRBV6-5 to TRBJ1-6, with a tentative D call TRBD1 (6 bases). The CDR3 totals 15 residues. Looked up from germline, CDR1 is MNHEY and CDR2 is SVGAGI. V was shortened by 4 bases and J by 9 bases, with 16 bases between the two germline ends. This CDR3 is CASSSGTGIVSPLHF. The CDR3 bases are TGTGCCAGCAGTTCTGGAACAGGGATTGTTTCACCCCTCCACTTT.

This clone has just one count. V and J are TRBV19 and TRBJ2-3; TRBD2 is a possible D gene (5 bases). The length of the CDR3 is 14 residues. V was shortened by 5 bases and J by 2 bases, with 11 bases between the two germline ends. Germline V gives CDR1 LNHDA, CDR2 SQIVND (reference sequence). CDR3 protein: CASSGRVTTDTQYF. CDR3 nucleotides: TGTGCCAGTAGTGGGCGGGTTACCACAGATACGCAGTATTTT.

The CDR3 DNA sequence: TGTGCCAGCAGCTTAGGGGGGCGGGGGGGGCATGGTGAGCAGTTCTTC. Protein product: CASSLGGRGGHGEQFF. The chain is built from TRBV7-2 and TRBJ2-1, with 9 nucleotides matching TRBD2. CDR3 length equals 16 residues. CDR1 SGHTA and CDR2 FQGNSA come from the germline V gene. The V and J ends lost 1 base and 9 bases, in that order; junction bases with no gene match: 10.

This rearrangement joins TRBV9 to TRBJ1-3; 7 bases map to TRBD1. V trimming: 4 bases; J trimming: 2 bases; junction bases outside the gene matches: 6. The CDR3 is 15 amino acids. Germline V gene data show CDR1 as SGDLS and CDR2 as YYNGEE. CDR3 region: CASSIGGQTGNTIYF. The CDR3 nucleotides read TGTGCCAGCAGCATAGGGGGCCAGACTGGAAACACCATATATTTT.

The chain couples TRBV9 to TRBJ2-5; 12 nucleotides line up with TRBD2. The CDR3 spans 17 residues. With V trimmed by 4 bases and J by 1 base, 8 bases remained unmatched. Germline V gene data show CDR1 as SGDLS and CDR2 as YYNGEE. The CDR3 DNA sequence: TGTGCCAGCAGCCCGACTGCGACTAGCGGGGGCCAAGAGACCCAGTACTTC. Residues: CASSPTATSGGQETQYF.

The CDR3 loop reads CASSQNDDIGQPQHF. In DNA form, the CDR3 reads TGTGCCAGCAGCCAGAATGATGACATCGGCCAGCCCCAGCATTTT. The rearrangement uses TRBV3-1 (or the pseudogene TRBV3-2) and TRBJ1-5; no definite D call. Germline CDR1 reads LGHDT; CDR2 reads YNNKEL (reference sequence). This CDR3 region has 15 residues. The V and J ends lost 3 bases and 7 bases respectively, with 16 bases between them.

The chain has TRBV7-9 and TRBJ2-3, with 7 bases identical to TRBD1. The CDR3 is made up of 14 amino acids. Losses at the gene ends were 4 bases for V and 13 bases for J; bases not matched to a gene: 14. Germline V lookup: CDR1 SEHNR, CDR2 FQNEAQ (reference sequence). CDR3 sequence (DNA): TGTGCCAGCAGCTCGAGCCGGGACAGAGGGCAGGAGTATTTT. It encodes CASSSSRDRGQEYF.

This chain links TRBV7-8 with TRBJ1-1, with a possible D match to TRBD1 (5 bases). Germline V gene lookup returns CDR1 SGHVS and CDR2 FQNEAQ. V was pared by 5 bases and J by 4 bases, with 17 bases between. The CDR3 covers 15 residues. The CDR3 sequence: CASSHSGIQITEAFF. CDR3 nucleotides: TGTGCCAGCAGCCACTCAGGGATTCAGATCACTGAAGCTTTCTTT.